This T cell receptor beta chain emerged from a study of lymphopenia after photon versus proton radiotherapy. Note on this clone: What it binds is not known.

The protocol was immunoSEQ multiplex PCR, while the TCRdb copy is restricted to in-frame clones and leaves out a portion. This table has tens of thousands of clones, just over 85% appearing once. V shed 2 bases and J shed 5 bases, with 13 bases lying between them. The germline V gene encodes CDR1 SGHTS and CDR2 YDEGEE. The CDR3 totals 15 residues. Overall study results and limits: After lymphocyte nadir, photon-treated repertoires showed oligoclonal expansion, especially CD8+ Temra.

The V gene is TRBV5-8, the J gene TRBJ1-4; a weak D match, TRBD1 (6 bases). This receptor was obtained from a woman aged 70-85 years with pancreatic cancer. Some clones in this sample may be carry-over from other donors' samples. This specimen consisted of peripheral blood, obtained from a patient treated with proton-based radiotherapy. The CDR3 sequence is CASSLNRAENEKLFF. Written as DNA, the CDR3 is TGTGCCAGCAGCTTAAACAGGGCGGAAAATGAAAAACTGTTTTTT.